Presented here are 26 T cell receptor beta chains from one specimen sequenced in a study of CD8+ T cells in alopecia areata. As the sequencing template, cDNA was produced by extracting RNA and reverse transcribing it. Clones were read by immunoSEQ multiplex PCR, and TCRdb kept only the in-frame ones, dropping some. The sample lists about 130,000 clones; almost 50% were seen once. This specimen was CD8+ T cells sorted from blood, taken at week 0. All receptors come from a human donor with alopecia areata.

This rearrangement joins TRBV29-1 to TRBJ2-7; a possible D gene is TRBD1 (6 bases). Germline V gives CDR1 SQVTM, CDR2 ANQGSEA. This CDR3 is built from 17 residues. V lost 1 base and J 2 bases, leaving 21 bases between the germline ends. CDR3: CSVEVVMGTQVTYEQYF. CDR3 DNA sequence: TGCAGCGTTGAAGTGGTAATGGGGACACAAGTTACCTACGAGCAGTACTTC.

The chain is built from TRBV7-9 and TRBJ1-1, with a possible D match to TRBD1 (5 bases). Germline V gives CDR1 SEHNR, CDR2 FQNEAQ (reference sequence). Trimming removed 5 bases at V and 1 base at J, with 17 bases between. CDR3 length equals 16 residues. The CDR3 DNA is TGTGCCAGCAGCCACCTGGCGGGGGACGAGAACACTGAAGCTTTCTTT. This sequence encodes CASSHLAGDENTEAFF.

The chain combines TRBV30 with TRBJ2-7; 9 positions match TRBD1. Losses at the gene ends were 0 bases for V and 2 bases for J; bases not matched to a gene: 8. Germline CDR1 reads GTSNPN; CDR2 reads SVGIG (reference sequence). CDR3 length: 16 amino acids. The CDR3 sequence: CAWSVPRQGDPYEQYF. The CDR3 DNA reads as TGTGCCTGGAGTGTACCCAGACAGGGGGACCCCTACGAGCAGTACTTC.

This clone was detected ten times or more. V usage is TRBV4-3 and J usage is TRBJ1-4; TRBD1 aligns across 7 bases. V dropped 0 bases and J dropped 4; count of bases not matched to a gene: 5. CDR3 length: 16 residues. CDR1 is LGHNA, CDR2 YSLEER, per germline. The CDR3 loop is CASSQEVPGGNEKLFF. The DNA of the CDR3 is TGCGCCAGCAGCCAAGAAGTTCCAGGGGGTAATGAAAAACTGTTTTTT.

Only a few counts were recorded for this clone. This chain links TRBV29-1 with TRBJ2-1; TRBD1 aligns across 7 bases. V trimming: 4 bases; J trimming: 6 bases; junction bases outside the gene matches: 9. The CDR3 runs to 14 residues. Looked up from germline, CDR1 is SQVTM and CDR2 is ANQGSEA. CDR3 in DNA: TGCAGCGTTGCAGGGACAGTCGAAGCCAATGAGCAGTTCTTC. Protein product: CSVAGTVEANEQFF.

The chain employs TRBV7-9 and TRBJ2-2, with D perhaps matching TRBD2 (5 bases). The CDR3 runs 14 residues. The V end lost 4 bases, the J end lost 5 bases, and 11 bases lay between the germline ends. Germline V gives CDR1 SEHNR, CDR2 FQNEAQ (reference sequence). CDR3 nucleotides: TGTGCCAGCAGCTACGTCGGGGAAACCGGGGAGCTGTTTTTT. This gives the protein CASSYVGETGELFF.

This clone was detected only a few times. The V gene is TRBV6-5, the J gene TRBJ2-1; D is unclear. The V end lost 6 bases, the J end lost 0 bases, and 9 bases lay between the germline ends. The CDR3 is made up of 14 amino acids. Germline assignment: CDR1 MNHEY and CDR2 SVGAGI. The CDR3 DNA follows: TGTGCCAGCAGCCCCCTAAGCTCCTACAATGAGCAGTTCTTC. Residues: CASSPLSSYNEQFF.

V and J are TRBV4-2 and TRBJ1-1; D is perhaps TRBD1 (6 bases). V dropped 3 bases and J dropped 8 bases, with 13 bases sitting between them. The CDR3 length is 13 residues. Germline V gives CDR1 LGHNA, CDR2 YNFKEQ. The CDR3 DNA reads as TGTGCCAGCAGCCATCGCGGACAGATAGAAGCTTTCTTT. Protein product: CASSHRGQIEAFF.

The rearrangement joins TRBV2 to TRBJ2-1; TRBD1 is a possible D gene (6 bases). V lost 8 bases, J lost 8 bases, and 7 bases lay in between. CDR1 SNHLY and CDR2 FYNNEI come from the germline V gene. This CDR3 is 10 amino acids long. The CDR3 spells CASGGYEQFF. The CDR3 DNA reads as TGTGCCAGCGGGGGCTATGAGCAGTTCTTC.

The V call is TRBV4-1, the J call TRBJ1-2, with D possibly being TRBD1 (5 bases). V dropped 3 bases and J dropped 6 bases, with 17 bases sitting between them. Germline values: CDR1 MGHRA, CDR2 YSYEKL. CDR3 size: 15 residues. DNA of the CDR3: TGCGCCAGCAGCCACCCCGAGCCAAGGGGAGATGGCTACACCTTC. This sequence encodes CASSHPEPRGDGYTF.

V is TRBV15 and J is TRBJ2-3, with 10 bases fitting TRBD1. The V gene's germline CDR1 is LNHNV and CDR2 YYDKDF (reference sequence). With 1 base clipped from V and 4 bases from J, the junction kept 2 bases outside the gene matches. The CDR3 sequence is 15 residues long. The CDR3 DNA reads TGTGCCACCAGCAGAGGGGACAGGGGAGCAGATACGCAGTATTTT. Translation gives CATSRGDRGADTQYF. Combining the CDR3 with reference TRBV15 and TRBJ2-3 gives the whole variable domain DAMVIQNPRYQVTQFGKPVTLSCSQTLNHNVMYWYQQKSSQAPKLLFHYYDKDFNNEADTPDNFQSRRPNTSFCFLDIRSPGLGDTAMYLCATSRGDRGADTQYFGPGTRLTVL.

Ten or more counts support this clone. The J gene is TRBJ1-5, the V gene TRBV10-3; D unresolved. The V gene's germline CDR1 is ENHRY and CDR2 SYGVKD. This CDR3 comprises 14 residues. Trimming took 11 bases from V and 0 from J, leaving 14 bases between them. The CDR3 protein is CALRLSYSNQPQHF. In DNA form, the CDR3 reads TGTGCCCTCCGGTTAAGTTATAGCAATCAGCCCCAGCATTTT.

This clone has a count of ten or more. CDR3 in DNA: TGTGCCAGCAGCTTAATCTCCATCGAGCAGTACTTC. Encoded protein: CASSLISIEQYF. The rearrangement joins TRBV7-8 to TRBJ2-7, with no clear D. CDR1 is SGHVS and CDR2 is FQNEAQ in the germline V gene. V was pared by 2 bases and J by 6 bases, with 8 bases between. The CDR3 sequence is 12 residues long.

This chain connects TRBV29-1 to TRBJ2-7, with D perhaps matching TRBD1 (7 bases). CDR1 is SQVTM and CDR2 is ANQGSEA in the germline V gene. With 3 bases removed from V and 3 bases from J, the gap between germline ends came to 12 bases. The CDR3 is 13 residues long. The CDR3 spells CSVEEGDSYEQYF. CDR3 in DNA: TGCAGCGTTGAGGAGGGGGACAGCTACGAGCAGTACTTC.

The chain joins TRBV30 to TRBJ1-5; 10 bases line up with TRBD1. This CDR3 is 14 amino acids long. Germline values: CDR1 GTSNPN, CDR2 SVGIG (reference sequence). The junction had 4 bases not matched to a gene; V was cut back by 0 bases and J by 8 bases. CDR3 region: CAWSVTGGKEPQHF. CDR3 nucleotides: TGTGCCTGGAGTGTGACAGGGGGCAAGGAGCCCCAGCATTTT. The whole variable domain, filled in from reference TRBV30 and TRBJ1-5, reads SQTIHQWPATLVQPVGSPLSLECTVEGTSNPNLYWYRQAAGRGLQLLFYSVGIGQISSEVPQNLSASRPQDRQFILSSKKLLLSDSGFYLCAWSVTGGKEPQHFGDGTRLSIL.

This CDR3 reads CAWSPRGLLDTQYF. CDR3 in DNA: TGTGCCTGGAGTCCTCGGGGGTTACTCGATACGCAGTATTTT. The chain recombines TRBV30 with TRBJ2-3; D might be TRBD2 (6 bases). This CDR3 has 14 residues. V was clipped by 2 bases and J by 6 bases, with 15 bases between them. From germline, CDR1 is GTSNPN and CDR2 SVGIG (reference sequence).

This clone occurred a few times. The rearrangement joins TRBV2 to TRBJ1-1; a possible D gene is TRBD1 (5 bases). CDR3 length: 11 residues. The V gene's germline CDR1 is SNHLY and CDR2 FYNNEI. The V gene lost 8 bases and the J gene lost 10 bases, with 14 bases spanning the gap. The CDR3 DNA reads TGTGCCAGCCCTACCCAGGGACGAGCTTTCTTT. Its translation is CASPTQGRAFF.

This clone was picked up a small number of times. This chain connects TRBV7-8 to TRBJ2-5, with D perhaps TRBD1 or TRBD2 (6 bases each). CDR1 is SGHVS and CDR2 is FQNEAQ in the germline V gene. Deletions cut 3 bases from V and 3 bases from J, with 17 bases between. The CDR3 runs 16 residues. The chain's CDR3 is CASSFIRGDRKETQYF. The DNA of the CDR3 is TGTGCCAGCAGCTTTATTAGGGGGGATCGGAAAGAGACCCAGTACTTC. Based on the CDR3 plus reference TRBV7-8 and TRBJ2-5, the full variable domain is GAGVSQSPRYKVAKRGQDVALRCDPISGHVSLFWYQQALGQGPEFLTYFQNEAQLDKSGLPSDRFFAERPEGSVSTLKIQRTQQEDSAVYLCASSFIRGDRKETQYFGPGTRLLVL.

The chain joins TRBV6-6 to TRBJ2-3; the D gene is possibly TRBD2 (6 bases). V lost 5 bases, J lost 4 bases, and 16 bases lay in between. The CDR3 sequence is 15 residues long. Germline V lookup: CDR1 MNHNY, CDR2 SVGAGI (reference sequence). The chain's CDR3 is CASSTLSDYSDTQYF. In nucleotides, the CDR3 is TGTGCCAGCAGTACCCTGTCGGACTATTCAGATACGCAGTATTTT.

This chain links TRBV5-4 with TRBJ2-4; 7 bases agree with TRBD1. CDR1 SGHNT and CDR2 YYREEE come from the germline V gene (reference sequence). This CDR3 spans 12 amino acids. Trimming took 4 bases from V and 8 from J; bases not matched to a gene: 3. CDR3 residues: CASSEGADIQYF. The CDR3 DNA reads TGTGCCAGCAGCGAGGGGGCAGACATTCAGTACTTC.

This chain links TRBV5-4 with TRBJ2-7; D is uncertain. The germline V gene encodes CDR1 SGHNT and CDR2 YYREEE (reference sequence). V was cut by 4 bases and J by 0 bases, with 8 bases left in between. This CDR3 contains 13 residues. Here the CDR3 DNA reads TGTGCCAGCAGCGGGCAGATCTCCTACGAGCAGTACTTC. Its translation is CASSGQISYEQYF.

The gene calls are TRBV10-3 and TRBJ1-6; D unclear. V was trimmed by 6 bases and J by 9 bases, leaving 9 bases between them. The CDR3 spans 12 residues. Germline CDR1 and CDR2: ENHRY and SYGVKD. The CDR3 DNA reads TGTGCCATCAGGGAAGGAGGTTCACCCCTCCACTTT. Its translation: CAIREGGSPLHF.

This sequence joins TRBV9 and TRBJ2-1; unclear D gene. The CDR3 consists of 13 residues. The ends were cut back, 3 bases at V and 8 bases at J, with 12 bases in the middle. The germline gives CDR1 SGDLS, CDR2 YYNGEE. CDR3 sequence (DNA): TGTGCCAGCAGCGGCGAGTCAGGAGATGAGCAGTTCTTC. Protein: CASSGESGDEQFF.

Only one count was recorded for this clone. The chain employs TRBV7-6 and TRBJ2-1; no firm D call. Germline V gene sequence: CDR1 SGHVS, CDR2 FNYEAQ. The CDR3 has 13 residues. V dropped 5 bases and J dropped 6 bases, with 11 bases sitting between them. CDR3 nucleotide sequence: TGTGCCAGCAGCATCCCTAACGGCAATGAGCAGTTCTTC. Translated, it gives CASSIPNGNEQFF.

This chain connects TRBV6-6 to TRBJ2-7; perhaps TRBD1 as D (6 bases). The CDR3 covers 12 residues. Germline CDR1 reads MNHNY; CDR2 reads SVGAGI (reference sequence). The V end was cut by 5 bases, the J end by 5 bases, with 10 bases between. The CDR3 sequence is CASSPYRDEQYF. The CDR3 region has the DNA TGTGCCAGCAGTCCCTACAGGGACGAGCAGTACTTC.

This clone came up a few times. The gene calls are TRBV6-1 and TRBJ2-7, with 10 positions matching TRBD2. Germline CDR1 and CDR2: MNHNS and SASEGT. Trimming at V came to 2 bases and at J to 2 bases, leaving 3 bases not matched to a gene. The CDR3 covers 15 residues. The CDR3 spells CASSELAGAPYEQYF. In DNA, the CDR3 is TGTGCCAGCAGTGAACTAGCGGGGGCTCCCTACGAGCAGTACTTC.